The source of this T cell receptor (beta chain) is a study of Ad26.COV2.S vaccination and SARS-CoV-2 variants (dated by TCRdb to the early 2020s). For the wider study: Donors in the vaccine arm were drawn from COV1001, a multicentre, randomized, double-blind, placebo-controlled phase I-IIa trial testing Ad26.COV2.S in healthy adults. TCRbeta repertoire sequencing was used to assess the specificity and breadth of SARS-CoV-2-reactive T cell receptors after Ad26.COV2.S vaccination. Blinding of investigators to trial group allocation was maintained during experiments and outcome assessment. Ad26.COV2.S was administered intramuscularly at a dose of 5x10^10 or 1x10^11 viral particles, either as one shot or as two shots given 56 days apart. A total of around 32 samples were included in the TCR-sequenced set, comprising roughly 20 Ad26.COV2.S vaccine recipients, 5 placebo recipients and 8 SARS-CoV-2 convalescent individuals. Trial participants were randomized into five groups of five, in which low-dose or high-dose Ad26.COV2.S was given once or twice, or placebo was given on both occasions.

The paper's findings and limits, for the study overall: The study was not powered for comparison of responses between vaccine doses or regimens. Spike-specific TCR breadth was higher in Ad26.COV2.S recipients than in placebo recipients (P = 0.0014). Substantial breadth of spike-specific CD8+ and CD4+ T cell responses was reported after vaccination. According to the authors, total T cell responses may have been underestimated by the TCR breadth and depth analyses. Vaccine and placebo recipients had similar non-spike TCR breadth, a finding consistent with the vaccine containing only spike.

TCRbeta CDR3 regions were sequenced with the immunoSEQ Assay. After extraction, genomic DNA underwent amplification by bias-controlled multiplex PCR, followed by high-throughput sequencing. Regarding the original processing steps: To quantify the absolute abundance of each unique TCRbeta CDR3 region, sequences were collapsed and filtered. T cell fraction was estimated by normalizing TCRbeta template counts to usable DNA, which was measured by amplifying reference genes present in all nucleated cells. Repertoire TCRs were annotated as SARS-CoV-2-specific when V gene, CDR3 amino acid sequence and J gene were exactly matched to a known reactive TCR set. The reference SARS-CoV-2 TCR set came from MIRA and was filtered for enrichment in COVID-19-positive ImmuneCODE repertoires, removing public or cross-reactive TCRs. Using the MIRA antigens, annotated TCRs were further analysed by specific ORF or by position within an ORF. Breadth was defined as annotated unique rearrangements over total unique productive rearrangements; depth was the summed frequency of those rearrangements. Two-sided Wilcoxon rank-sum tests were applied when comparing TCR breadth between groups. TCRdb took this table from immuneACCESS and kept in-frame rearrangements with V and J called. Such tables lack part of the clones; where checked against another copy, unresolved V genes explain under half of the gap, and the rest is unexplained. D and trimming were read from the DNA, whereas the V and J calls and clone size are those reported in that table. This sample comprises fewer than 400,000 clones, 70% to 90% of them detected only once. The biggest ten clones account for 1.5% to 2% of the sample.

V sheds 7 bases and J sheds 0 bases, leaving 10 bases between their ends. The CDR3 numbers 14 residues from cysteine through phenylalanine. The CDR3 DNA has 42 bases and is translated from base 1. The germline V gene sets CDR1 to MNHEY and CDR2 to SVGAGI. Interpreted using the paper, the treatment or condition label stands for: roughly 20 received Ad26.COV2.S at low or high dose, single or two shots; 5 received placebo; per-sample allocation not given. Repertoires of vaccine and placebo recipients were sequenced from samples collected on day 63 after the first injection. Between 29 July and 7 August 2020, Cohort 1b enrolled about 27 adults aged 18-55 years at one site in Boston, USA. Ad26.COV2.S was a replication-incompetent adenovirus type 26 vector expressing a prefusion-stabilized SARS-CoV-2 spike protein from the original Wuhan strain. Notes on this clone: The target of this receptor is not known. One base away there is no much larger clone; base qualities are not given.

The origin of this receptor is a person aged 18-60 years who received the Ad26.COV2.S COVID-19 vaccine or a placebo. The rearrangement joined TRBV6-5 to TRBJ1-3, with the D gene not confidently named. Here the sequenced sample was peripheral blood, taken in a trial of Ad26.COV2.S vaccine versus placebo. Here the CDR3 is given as CASTGRSSGNTIYF. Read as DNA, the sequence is TGTGCCAGCACCGGCCGGAGCTCTGGAAACACCATATATTTT.